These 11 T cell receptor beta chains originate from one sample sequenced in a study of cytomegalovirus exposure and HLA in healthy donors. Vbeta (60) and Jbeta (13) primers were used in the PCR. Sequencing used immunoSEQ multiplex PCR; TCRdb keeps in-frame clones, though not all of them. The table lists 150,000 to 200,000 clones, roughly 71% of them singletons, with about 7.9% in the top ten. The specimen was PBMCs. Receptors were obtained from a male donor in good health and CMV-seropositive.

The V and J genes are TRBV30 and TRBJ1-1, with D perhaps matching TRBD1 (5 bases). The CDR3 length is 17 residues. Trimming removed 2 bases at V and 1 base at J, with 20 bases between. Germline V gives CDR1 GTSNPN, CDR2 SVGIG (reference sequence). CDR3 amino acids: CAWSPFTMRTPNTEAFF. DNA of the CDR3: TGTGCCTGGAGTCCTTTCACTATGAGGACACCGAACACTGAAGCTTTCTTT.

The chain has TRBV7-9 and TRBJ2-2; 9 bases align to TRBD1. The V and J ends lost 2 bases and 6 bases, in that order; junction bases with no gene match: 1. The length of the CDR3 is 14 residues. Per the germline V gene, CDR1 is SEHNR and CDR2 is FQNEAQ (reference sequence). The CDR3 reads CASSLYRGPGELFF. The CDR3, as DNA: TGTGCCAGCAGCTTATACAGGGGGCCCGGGGAGCTGTTTTTT.

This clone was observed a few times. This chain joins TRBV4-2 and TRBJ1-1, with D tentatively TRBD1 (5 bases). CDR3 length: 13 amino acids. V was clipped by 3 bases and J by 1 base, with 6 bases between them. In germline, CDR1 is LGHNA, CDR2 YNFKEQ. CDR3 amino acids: CASSHDRNTEAFF. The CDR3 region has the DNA TGTGCCAGCAGCCATGACAGGAACACTGAAGCTTTCTTT.

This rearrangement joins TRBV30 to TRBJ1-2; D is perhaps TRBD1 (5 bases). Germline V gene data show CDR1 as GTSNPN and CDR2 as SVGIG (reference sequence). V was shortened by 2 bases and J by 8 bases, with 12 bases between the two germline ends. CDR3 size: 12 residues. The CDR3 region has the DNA TGTGCCTGGAGTACACAGCAGGGAGGCTACACCTTC. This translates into CAWSTQQGGYTF.

The CDR3 loop is CASSMGTGATEAFF. The CDR3 DNA is TGCGCCAGCAGTATGGGGACAGGGGCCACTGAAGCTTTCTTT. J is TRBJ1-1 and V is TRBV5-1, with 10 bases aligning to TRBD1. The V segment lost 5 bases and the J segment 4 bases; nucleotides outside the gene matches: 5. Germline V gene sequence: CDR1 SGHRS, CDR2 YFSETQ. The CDR3 covers 14 residues.

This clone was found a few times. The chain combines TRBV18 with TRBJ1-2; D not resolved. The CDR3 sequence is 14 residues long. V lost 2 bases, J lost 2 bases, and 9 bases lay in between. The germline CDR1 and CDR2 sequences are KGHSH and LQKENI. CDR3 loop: CASSPGEENYGYTF. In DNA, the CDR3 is TGTGCCAGCTCACCAGGGGAGGAAAACTATGGCTACACCTTC.

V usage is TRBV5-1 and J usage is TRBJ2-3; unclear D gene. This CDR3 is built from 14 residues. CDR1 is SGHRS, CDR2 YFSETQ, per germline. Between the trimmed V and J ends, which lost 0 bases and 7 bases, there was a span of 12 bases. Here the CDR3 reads CASSLAPEAYTQYF. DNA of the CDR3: TGCGCCAGCAGCTTGGCCCCGGAAGCGTATACGCAGTATTTT.

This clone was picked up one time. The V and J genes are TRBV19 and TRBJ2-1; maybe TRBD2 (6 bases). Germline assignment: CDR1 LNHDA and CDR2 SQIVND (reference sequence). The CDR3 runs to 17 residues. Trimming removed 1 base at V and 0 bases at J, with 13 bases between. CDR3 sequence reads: CASSIAPPGGSYNEQFF. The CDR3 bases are TGTGCCAGTAGTATAGCCCCCCCCGGGGGCTCCTACAATGAGCAGTTCTTC.

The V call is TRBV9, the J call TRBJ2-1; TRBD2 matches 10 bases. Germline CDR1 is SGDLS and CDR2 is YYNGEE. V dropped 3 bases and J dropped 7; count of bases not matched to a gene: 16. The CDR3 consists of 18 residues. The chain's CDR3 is CASSGHHSTSGQLNEQFF. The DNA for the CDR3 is TGTGCCAGCAGCGGCCATCACTCGACTAGCGGGCAACTAAATGAGCAGTTCTTC.

The CDR3 loop reads CAWGPGTDTQYF. In nucleotides, the CDR3 is TGTGCCTGGGGGCCAGGGACAGATACGCAGTATTTT. The rearrangement uses TRBV30 and TRBJ2-3, with D tentatively TRBD1 (5 bases). The CDR3 consists of 12 residues. In germline, CDR1 is GTSNPN, CDR2 SVGIG (reference sequence). Between the trimmed V and J ends, which lost 5 bases and 3 bases, there was a span of 9 bases.

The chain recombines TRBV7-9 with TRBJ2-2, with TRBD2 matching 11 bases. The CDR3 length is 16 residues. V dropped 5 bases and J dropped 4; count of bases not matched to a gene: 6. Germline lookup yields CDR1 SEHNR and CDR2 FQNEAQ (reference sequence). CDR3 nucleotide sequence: TGTGCCAGCAGCATTAACCTAGCGGGAGGCACCGGGGAGCTGTTTTTT. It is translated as CASSINLAGGTGELFF.